Below, 4 T cell receptor beta chains from the same sample are listed, as sequenced in a study of T cells after yellow fever vaccination. TCRdb analysed the 5' RACE reads with MiXCR anew, one entry per CDR3 protein. The data show about 220,000 distinct CDR3 sequences, with approximately 3.3% seen just once and under 3.5% held by the top ten. The specimen was CD4+ T cells sorted from PBMCs, collected 10 days after the yellow fever booster vaccination. All receptors derive from a man aged 18-30 years who received the YFV17D yellow fever vaccine.

This clonotype was seen only a few times. The rearrangement links TRBV5-5 to TRBJ1-1; the D gene is possibly TRBD1 (6 bases). The CDR3 is made up of 15 amino acids. Germline CDR1 and CDR2: SGHKS and YYEKEE (reference sequence). Trimming took off 5 bases at V and 1 base at J, with 15 bases between the two ends. The CDR3 protein is CASRDTGLGNTEAFF. CDR3 DNA: TGTGCCAGCAGGGATACAGGGCTGGGGAACACTGAAGCTTTCTTT.

This clonotype was detected many times. The rearrangement uses TRBV7-9 and TRBJ1-2, with TRBD1 as a possible D gene (5 bases). CDR3 length equals 15 residues. Germline loops: CDR1 SEHNR, CDR2 FQNEAQ (reference sequence). Trimming stripped 3 bases from V and 0 bases from J, with 11 bases between. The CDR3 loop reads CASSFEGASNYGYTF. CDR3 coding DNA: TGTGCCAGCAGCTTTGAAGGGGCCTCTAACTATGGCTACACCTTC.

The CDR3 coding sequence is TGTGCCAGCAGCTTAGTTTTCAGCCCCGTCTCTGGGGCCAACGTCCTGACTTTC. Amino acids: CASSLVFSPVSGANVLTF. The chain combines TRBV7-2 with TRBJ2-6; D call uncertain. Germline V gives CDR1 SGHTA, CDR2 FQGNSA. This CDR3 is 18 amino acids long. V lost 1 base to trimming and J lost 0 bases, with 13 bases between them.

This clonotype was seen ten or more times. The rearrangement uses TRBV29-1 and TRBJ1-1; no definite D call. CDR3 length: 12 amino acids. Germline values: CDR1 SQVTM, CDR2 ANQGSEA. The V end lost 4 bases, the J end lost 0 bases, and 6 bases lay between the germline ends. CDR3 protein: CSVGGLNTEAFF. The DNA of the CDR3 is TGCAGCGTTGGCGGGTTGAACACTGAAGCTTTCTTT.